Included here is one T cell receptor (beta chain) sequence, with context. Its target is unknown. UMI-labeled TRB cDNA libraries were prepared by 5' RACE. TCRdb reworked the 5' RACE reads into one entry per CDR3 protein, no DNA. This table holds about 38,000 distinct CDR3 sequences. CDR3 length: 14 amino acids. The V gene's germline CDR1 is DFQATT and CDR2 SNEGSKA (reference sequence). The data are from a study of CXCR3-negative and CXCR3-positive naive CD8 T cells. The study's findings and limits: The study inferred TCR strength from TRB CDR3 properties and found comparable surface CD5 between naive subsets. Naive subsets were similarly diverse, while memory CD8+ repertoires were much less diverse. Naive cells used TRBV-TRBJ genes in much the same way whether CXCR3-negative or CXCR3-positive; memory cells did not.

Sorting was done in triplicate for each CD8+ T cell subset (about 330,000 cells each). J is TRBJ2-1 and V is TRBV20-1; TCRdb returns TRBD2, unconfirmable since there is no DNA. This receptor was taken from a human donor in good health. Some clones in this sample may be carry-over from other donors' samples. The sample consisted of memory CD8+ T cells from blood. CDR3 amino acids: CSAIPSGGNNEQFF.